The clone carrying this TCR beta chain was detected many times. V gave up 4 bases and J gave up 7 bases, with 22 bases separating them. The V gene's germline CDR1 is WSHSY and CDR2 SAAADI. This CDR3 spans 16 amino acids. This sample stems from a study of neurological immune-mediated disorders. Every sequencing run drew on 15-18 subjects and yielded over 180 million TCR-beta sequences. TCRdb re-analysed the 5' RACE reads in MiXCR, keeping a single row per CDR3 protein. The sample lists about 74,000 distinct CDR3 sequences; around 5.2% were seen once. Sequencing was done on a sample of PBMCs. The J gene is TRBJ1-2, the V gene TRBV10-2; unclear D gene. The TCR originated in a man aged 18 to 30 with multiple sclerosis. The chain's CDR3 is CASSVRAASLDSGYTF. The CDR3 nucleotides are TGCGCCAGCAGTGTTCGGGCAGCTAGCCTAGATAGTGGCTACACCTTC.